A selection of T cell receptor beta chains follows, all from one sample in a study of blood T cell repertoires in COVID-19. TCRdb's copy holds only in-frame clones and misses some; the assay was immunoSEQ multiplex PCR. The sample yields around 88,000 clones, nearly 90% seen once. Sequenced input: peripheral blood. These receptors originate from a woman of 80 years or more with acute or convalescent COVID-19. CDR3s include the opening cysteine and the closing phenylalanine or tryptophan. Each record gives: J gene, D gene, clone size, V gene, CDR3 length, CDR3 protein, CDR3 DNA. A D gene is named only where the DNA matches it firmly. Not every row has a clone size; where given, it reads once, few, many or a size class.

TRBJ2-2,TRBD2,-,TRBV27,18,CASSSPAGVGVNTGELFF,TGTGCCAGCAGTTCGCCAGCGGGAGTTGGGGTTAACACCGGGGAGCTGTTTTTT
TRBJ2-2,-,-,TRBV6-2/TRBV6-3,11,CASSYWRELFF,TGTGCCAGCAGTTACTGGCGGGAGCTGTTTTTT
TRBJ2-1,-,-,TRBV24-1,15,CATSDSKRIYNEQFF,TGTGCCACCAGTGATTCTAAGCGGATATACAATGAGCAGTTCTTC
TRBJ2-3,-,-,TRBV5-4,14,CASSLTGSTDTQYF,TGTGCCAGCAGCTTGACAGGTAGCACAGATACGCAGTATTTT
TRBJ2-2,-,few,TRBV6-1,15,CASSETGLNTGELFF,TGTGCCAGCAGTGAGACAGGTTTGAACACCGGGGAGCTGTTTTTT
TRBJ2-1,TRBD2,once,TRBV19,18,CATKDRWATSGSHNEQFF,TGTGCCACAAAAGACAGGTGGGCAACTAGCGGGAGCCACAATGAGCAGTTCTTC
TRBJ2-3,TRBD1,-,TRBV24-1,15,CATSDPGQGTDTQYF,TGTGCCACCAGTGACCCGGGACAGGGTACAGATACGCAGTATTTT
TRBJ1-2,-,-,TRBV20-1,13,CSASNVGASGYTF,TGCAGTGCTAGTAATGTAGGGGCATCTGGCTACACCTTC
TRBJ1-4,-,-,TRBV7-2,15,CASSLASATNEKLFF,TGTGCCAGCAGCTTAGCATCAGCAACTAATGAAAAACTGTTTTTT
TRBJ2-1,-,few,TRBV4-2,15,CASSQESSSYNEQFF,TGTGCCAGCAGCCAAGAAAGTAGCTCCTACAATGAGCAGTTCTTC
TRBJ2-4,TRBD1,-,TRBV10-3,16,CAISNGQGNFKNIQYF,TGTGCCATCAGTAACGGACAGGGAAACTTCAAAAACATTCAGTACTTC
TRBJ2-3,TRBD1,-,TRBV2,15,CASSDGTGGTDTQYF,TGTGCCAGCAGTGACGGGACAGGGGGCACAGATACGCAGTATTTT
TRBJ1-3,-,-,TRBV29-1,12,CSVASSGNTIYF,TGCAGCGTTGCCAGCTCTGGAAACACCATATATTTT
TRBJ1-1,-,-,TRBV19,13,CATPGGGLTEAFF,TGTGCCACCCCCGGTGGGGGCCTTACTGAAGCTTTCTTT
TRBJ2-7,TRBD1,-,TRBV19,15,CASSNGGTGIYEQYF,TGTGCCAGTAGTAATGGAGGGACAGGGATCTACGAGCAGTACTTC
TRBJ1-4,TRBD1,-,TRBV5-1,14,CASSRDRGDEKLFF,TGCGCCAGCAGCCGGGACAGGGGGGATGAAAAACTGTTTTTT
TRBJ1-1,-,-,TRBV2,13,CASSHRENTEAFF,TGTGCCAGCAGCCACAGGGAAAATACTGAAGCTTTCTTT
TRBJ2-1,-,-,TRBV4-1,14,CASSQMLAVDEQFF,TGCGCCAGCAGCCAAATGCTAGCCGTGGATGAGCAGTTCTTC
TRBJ2-6,-,-,TRBV6-5,16,CASSYSGVSGANVLTF,TGTGCCAGCAGTTACTCAGGGGTCTCTGGGGCCAACGTCCTGACTTTC
TRBJ2-1,TRBD2,-,TRBV11-2,16,CASSLGGSGGYNEQFF,TGTGCCAGCAGCTTAGGAGGTAGCGGGGGGTACAATGAGCAGTTCTTC
TRBJ1-5,-,-,TRBV15,13,CATSRTGGQPQHF,TGTGCCACCAGCAGGACAGGAGGTCAGCCCCAGCATTTT
TRBJ1-5,-,once,TRBV5-5,14,CASSLEQDNQPQHF,TGTGCCAGCAGCTTGGAACAGGACAATCAGCCCCAGCATTTT
TRBJ1-2,-,-,TRBV2,13,CASRGTPPYGYTF,TGTGCCAGCAGGGGGACTCCCCCCTATGGCTACACCTTC
TRBJ1-4,TRBD1,-,TRBV29-1,14,CSVGDSPTNEKLFF,TGCAGCGTTGGGGACAGTCCAACTAATGAAAAACTGTTTTTT
TRBJ1-1,-,-,TRBV12-5,13,CASGLDRGMQAFF,TGTGCTAGTGGTTTGGATCGCGGGATGCAGGCTTTCTTT
TRBJ2-7,-,-,TRBV11-2,13,CASSPGLHYEQYF,TGTGCCAGCAGCCCGGGACTTCATTACGAGCAGTACTTC
TRBJ1-2,-,-,TRBV12-3/TRBV12-4,13,CASSPGPFYGYTF,TGTGCCAGCAGCCCGGGTCCGTTCTATGGCTACACCTTC
TRBJ2-1,-,-,TRBV18,15,CASSPSVSSYNEQFF,TGTGCCAGCTCACCGTCGGTTAGCTCCTACAATGAGCAGTTCTTC
TRBJ1-4,TRBD1,-,TRBV3-1/TRBV3-2,18,CASSQVGRQGITNEKLFF,TGTGCCAGCAGCCAAGTAGGGAGACAGGGCATAACTAATGAAAAACTGTTTTTT
TRBJ1-6,-,-,TRBV6-5,12,CASSQGNSPLHF,TGTGCCAGCAGTCAGGGGAATTCACCCCTCCACTTT
TRBJ1-2,-,-,TRBV27,14,CASSPLQGTYGYTF,TGTGCCAGCAGTCCCTTACAGGGAACCTATGGCTACACCTTC
TRBJ1-2,TRBD1,-,TRBV4-1,16,CASSQVAGGVGGGYTF,TGCGCCAGCAGCCAAGTGGCAGGGGGTGTGGGAGGTGGCTACACCTTC
TRBJ2-5,-,-,TRBV7-7,16,CASSLGRMRLGETQYF,TGTGCTAGCAGCTTAGGCCGAATGAGGTTAGGAGAGACCCAGTACTTC
TRBJ2-7,TRBD1,-,TRBV9,15,CASSVSTGSSYEQYF,TGTGCCAGCAGCGTATCGACAGGGAGTTCCTACGAGCAGTACTTC
TRBJ1-5,-,-,TRBV18,14,CASSPMGTNQPQHF,TGTGCCAGCTCACCAATGGGCACCAATCAGCCCCAGCATTTT
TRBJ2-2,TRBD2,-,TRBV19,19,CASSPTLTSGGPKDGELFF,TGTGCCAGTAGCCCAACCTTAACTAGCGGGGGGCCCAAGGACGGGGAGCTGTTTTTT
TRBJ1-1,TRBD1,-,TRBV7-9,13,CASGGTGISEAFF,TGTGCCAGCGGGGGGACAGGGATTTCTGAAGCTTTCTTT
TRBJ1-5,-,-,TRBV6-6,15,CASSYPGMGNQPQHF,TGTGCCAGCAGTTATCCAGGGATGGGCAATCAGCCCCAGCATTTT
TRBJ2-3,-,-,TRBV11-2,15,CASSLTGLNTDTQYF,TGTGCCAGCAGCTTAACAGGGCTGAACACAGATACGCAGTATTTT
TRBJ2-1,-,-,TRBV28,17,CASSFPLGPRAYNEQFF,TGTGCCAGCAGTTTCCCCTTGGGGCCTCGGGCCTACAATGAGCAGTTCTTC
TRBJ1-4,TRBD1,-,TRBV7-9,17,CASSLPPGTGRFEKLFF,TGTGCCAGCAGCTTACCACCAGGGACAGGGCGGTTTGAAAAACTGTTTTTT
TRBJ2-6,-,-,TRBV19,16,CASSFGGRSGANVLTF,TGTGCCAGTAGTTTCGGCGGCCGCTCTGGGGCCAACGTCCTGACTTTC
TRBJ1-1,TRBD1,few,TRBV7-9,13,CASSSLRQGEAFF,TGTGCCAGCAGCTCTCTTCGACAGGGCGAAGCTTTCTTT
TRBJ2-1,TRBD2,-,TRBV2,17,CASNPTSGEASYNEQFF,TGTGCCAGCAACCCCACTAGCGGAGAGGCCTCCTACAATGAGCAGTTCTTC
TRBJ1-4,TRBD1,-,TRBV25-1,15,CASSGPGQINEKLFF,TGTGCCAGCAGTGGCCCGGGACAGATTAATGAAAAACTGTTTTTT
TRBJ2-5,-,-,TRBV10-3,12,CAISERGETQYF,TGTGCCATCAGTGAGAGGGGAGAGACCCAGTACTTC
TRBJ2-2,TRBD2,-,TRBV2,16,CASSRLAGGFAGELFF,TGTGCCAGCAGCCGCCTAGCGGGAGGTTTCGCCGGGGAGCTGTTTTTT